This TCR beta chain came from a study of regulatory T cells in long-lasting Graves disease. This clonotype came up many times. Time point: newly diagnosed GD, antithyroid drugs for less than 3 months. PBMC RNA was the source of the TCR library. This CDR3 has 13 residues. V lost 1 base and J lost 7, with 11 bases in between. Both iRepertoire HTBI primers and Arm-PCR of CDR3 regions were used to build the TCR beta libraries. Each CDR3 protein is one row after TCRdb ran MiXCR on the multiplex PCR reads. The sample lists approximately 350,000 distinct CDR3 sequences, about 11% occurring once. These data were also filed under a second study, of T cells in Graves' hyperthyroidism and ophthalmopathy. That work adds: Before onset, by a median of about seven months, the model predicted ophthalmopathy.

The J gene is TRBJ2-7, the V gene TRBV12-3 or TRBV12-4; D is ambiguous. The material was peripheral blood mononuclear cells (PBMCs), obtained at new diagnosis, from a patient treated with antithyroid drugs. The sequence came from a woman under 30 with Graves disease. The CDR3 sequence is CASSLVGPHEQYV. The CDR3 bases are TGTGCCAGCAGTTTAGTCGGACCTCATGAGCAGTACGTC.